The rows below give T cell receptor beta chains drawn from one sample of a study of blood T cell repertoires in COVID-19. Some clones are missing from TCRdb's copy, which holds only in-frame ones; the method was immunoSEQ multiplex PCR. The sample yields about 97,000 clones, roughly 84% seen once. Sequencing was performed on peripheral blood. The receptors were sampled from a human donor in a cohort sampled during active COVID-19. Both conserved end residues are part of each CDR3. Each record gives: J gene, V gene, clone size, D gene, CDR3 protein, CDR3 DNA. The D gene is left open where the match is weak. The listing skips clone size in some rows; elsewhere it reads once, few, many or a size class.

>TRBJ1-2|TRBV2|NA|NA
CASSQGRAVTF
TGTGCCAGCAGTCAAGGCAGGGCGGTCACCTTC
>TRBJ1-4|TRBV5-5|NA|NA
CASSPRGSANEKLFF
TGTGCCAGCAGCCCCAGGGGTTCGGCTAATGAAAAACTGTTTTTT
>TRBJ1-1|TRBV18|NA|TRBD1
CASSPDRDLNTEAFF
TGTGCCAGCTCACCAGACAGGGATCTGAACACTGAAGCTTTCTTT
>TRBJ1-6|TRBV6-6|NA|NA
CASKGTPSGYNSPLHF
TGTGCCAGCAAAGGAACTCCGTCAGGCTATAATTCACCCCTCCACTTT
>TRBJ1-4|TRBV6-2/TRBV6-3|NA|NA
CASSSDGVMHDEKLFF
TGTGCCAGCAGTTCCGACGGGGTAATGCATGATGAAAAACTGTTTTTT
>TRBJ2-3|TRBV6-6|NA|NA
CASSQGRSTDTQYF
TGTGCCAGCAGCCAGGGGCGGAGCACAGATACGCAGTATTTT
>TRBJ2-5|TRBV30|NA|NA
CAWTHRGATGTTQYF
TGTGCCTGGACCCACCGAGGGGCTACAGGGACGACCCAGTACTTC
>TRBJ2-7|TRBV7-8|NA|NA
CASSLQGGTLSYEQYF
TGTGCCAGCAGCTTACAAGGAGGAACCCTCTCTTACGAGCAGTACTTC
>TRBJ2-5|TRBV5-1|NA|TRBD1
CASSLVPRGQGETQYF
TGCGCCAGCAGCTTGGTTCCCCGCGGACAGGGAGAGACCCAGTACTTC
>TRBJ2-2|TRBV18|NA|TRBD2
CASSPRSGGRTGELFF
TGTGCCAGCTCACCGCGCAGCGGGGGGCGCACCGGGGAGCTGTTTTTT
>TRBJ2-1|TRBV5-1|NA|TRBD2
CASSSGGDEQFF
TGCGCCAGCAGCTCCGGGGGGGATGAGCAGTTCTTC
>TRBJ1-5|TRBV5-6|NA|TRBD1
CASSLWDRPGVQHF
TGTGCCAGCAGCTTGTGGGACAGGCCGGGGGTCCAGCATTTT
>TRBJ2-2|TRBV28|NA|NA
CASTRVNTGELFF
TGTGCCAGCACGAGGGTTAACACCGGGGAGCTGTTTTTT
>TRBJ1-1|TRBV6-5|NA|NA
CASGARGAVGEAFF
TGTGCCAGCGGGGCTCGGGGGGCGGTAGGTGAAGCTTTCTTT
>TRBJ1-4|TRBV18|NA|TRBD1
CASSPSGGNEKLFF
TGTGCCAGCTCACCGTCAGGGGGCAATGAAAAACTGTTTTTT
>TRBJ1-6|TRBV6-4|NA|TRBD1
CASSPTGSSDSPLHF
TGTGCCAGCAGTCCGACAGGGTCGTCCGATTCACCCCTCCACTTT
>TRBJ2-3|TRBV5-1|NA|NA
CASSQRVESTDTQYF
TGCGCCAGCAGCCAACGGGTCGAATCCACAGATACGCAGTATTTT
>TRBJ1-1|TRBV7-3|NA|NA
CASSSAGETEAFF
TGTGCCAGCTCCTCTGCCGGGGAAACTGAAGCTTTCTTT
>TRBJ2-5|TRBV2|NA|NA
CASSGPGGLPETQYF
TGTGCCAGCAGTGGTCCGGGGGGCCTCCCAGAGACCCAGTACTTC
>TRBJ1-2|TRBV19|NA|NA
CASSIGTGWDYGYTF
TGTGCCAGTAGTATTGGAACAGGGTGGGACTATGGCTACACCTTC
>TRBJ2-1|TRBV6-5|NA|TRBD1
CASSRQGDEQFF
TGTGCCAGCAGCAGACAGGGTGATGAGCAGTTCTTC
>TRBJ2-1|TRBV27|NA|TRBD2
CASSSTSGGFIDEQFF
TGTGCCAGCAGTTCGACTAGCGGGGGATTTATCGATGAGCAGTTCTTC
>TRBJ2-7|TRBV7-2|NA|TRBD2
CASSLGGSGFYEQYF
TGTGCCAGCAGCTTAGGTGGTAGCGGGTTTTACGAGCAGTACTTC
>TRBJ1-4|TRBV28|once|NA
CASGRGRVEKLFF
TGTGCCAGCGGCCGTGGGAGGGTGGAAAAACTGTTTTTT
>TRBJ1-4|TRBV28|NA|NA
CASSLSAGGEKLFF
TGTGCCAGCAGTTTAAGCGCGGGCGGTGAAAAACTGTTTTTT
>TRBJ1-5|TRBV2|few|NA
CASRPTATNQPQHF
TGTGCCAGCAGACCAACTGCCACCAATCAGCCCCAGCATTTT
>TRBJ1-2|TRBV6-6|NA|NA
CASKIPGRDSYGYTF
TGTGCCAGCAAAATACCTGGCCGGGACTCCTATGGCTACACCTTC
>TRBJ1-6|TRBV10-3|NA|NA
CAISERGSSYNSPLHF
TGTGCCATCAGTGAAAGGGGGAGCTCCTATAATTCACCCCTCCACTTT
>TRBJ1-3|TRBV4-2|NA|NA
CASSEPQGSGNTIYF
TGTGCCAGCAGCGAGCCCCAGGGTTCTGGAAACACCATATATTTT
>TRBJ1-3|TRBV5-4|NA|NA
CASSRSGGAGGNTIYF
TGTGCCAGCAGCAGATCCGGGGGGGCGGGCGGAAACACCATATATTTT
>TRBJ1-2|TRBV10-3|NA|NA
CAISDMVGGYGYTF
TGTGCCATCAGTGATATGGTCGGAGGCTATGGCTACACCTTC